The 20 T cell receptor beta chains below all came from one sample that was sequenced in a study of blood T cell repertoires in COVID-19. Method: immunoSEQ multiplex PCR; TCRdb's copy keeps in-frame clones and lacks some. The sample records just over 350,000 clones, around 88% being singletons. The sequencing sample was made of peripheral blood. Receptor source: a woman aged 55-70 years with COVID-19, enrolled during active disease.

The chain combines TRBV30 with TRBJ2-5; 11 bases align to TRBD1. Germline-derived CDR1 and CDR2 are GTSNPN and SVGIG (reference sequence). The CDR3 has 15 amino acids. The V and J ends lost 4 bases and 5 bases, in that order; junction bases with no gene match: 9. The CDR3 is CAWNGQGAHVETQYF. CDR3 bases: TGTGCCTGGAATGGACAGGGGGCCCACGTCGAGACCCAGTACTTC.

This chain joins TRBV3-1 (or the pseudogene TRBV3-2) and TRBJ2-5; 9 nucleotides align to TRBD2. The CDR3 has 15 residues. The J segment lost 14 bases and the V segment lost 1 base, leaving 14 bases of the junction unmatched. Looked up from germline, CDR1 is LGHDT and CDR2 is YNNKEL (reference sequence). CDR3 nucleotides: TGTGCCAGCAGCCAAGGAGGACTAGCGCTTCGTTGGGCATACTTC. This gives the protein CASSQGGLALRWAYF.

In this sample, this clone turned up once. V is TRBV9 and J is TRBJ2-3, with TRBD2 identical over 7 bases. The CDR3 sequence is 15 residues long. Trimming removed 0 bases from V and 2 bases from J; junction bases left unmatched: 3. Germline V gene lookup returns CDR1 SGDLS and CDR2 YYNGEE. The CDR3 DNA follows: TGTGCCAGCAGCGTAGGCCTAGCGGACACAGATACGCAGTATTTT. Encoded protein: CASSVGLADTDTQYF.

This clone came up once. The rearrangement links TRBV11-1 to TRBJ1-1; D call uncertain. The CDR3 runs 15 residues. The V gene's germline CDR1 is SGHAT and CDR2 FQDESV (reference sequence). The V gene lost 4 bases and the J gene lost 5 bases, with 17 bases spanning the gap. CDR3 nucleotide sequence: TGTGCCAGCAGCTCCAGGACCCCGAGAGGGACTGAAGCTTTCTTT. Translation gives CASSSRTPRGTEAFF.

This chain links TRBV10-3 with TRBJ2-5; 10 bases agree with TRBD1. From germline, CDR1 is ENHRY and CDR2 SYGVKD. The CDR3 length is 15 residues. After removal of 4 bases from V and 5 bases from J, the junction contained 7 bases not matched to a gene. CDR3 residues: CAISGRDRGWETQYF. In nucleotides, the CDR3 is TGTGCCATCAGTGGTAGGGACAGGGGATGGGAGACCCAGTACTTC.

In this sample, this clone turned up a few times. The chain has TRBV11-3 and TRBJ2-5; TRBD1 matches 10 bases. The CDR3 extends over 17 amino acids. The J segment lost 5 bases and the V segment lost 3 bases, leaving 12 bases of the junction unmatched. Germline V gene sequence: CDR1 SGHNT, CDR2 YENEEA. CDR3 bases: TGTGCCAGCAGCTTTATTGTCCGGACAGGGGGAGGGGAGACCCAGTACTTC. This sequence encodes CASSFIVRTGGGETQYF.

The chain links TRBV12-3 or TRBV12-4 to TRBJ2-7, with D perhaps matching TRBD1 (5 bases). The CDR3 covers 12 residues. Trimming pared 6 bases from V and 3 bases from J, leaving 9 bases between. In DNA, the CDR3 is TGTGCCAGCAGGAACAGGAACTACGAGCAGTACTTC. It specifies CASRNRNYEQYF.

The rearrangement links TRBV9 to TRBJ2-1, with 8 bases fitting TRBD2. Germline V gives CDR1 SGDLS, CDR2 YYNGEE. This CDR3 is built from 17 residues. The V segment lost 1 base and the J segment 5 bases; nucleotides outside the gene matches: 11. In DNA, the CDR3 is TGTGCCAGCAGCGTAAGGCGGGGGGAGGTCTATGACAATGAGCAGTTCTTC. This gives the protein CASSVRRGEVYDNEQFF.

The rearrangement uses TRBV3-1 (or the pseudogene TRBV3-2) and TRBJ1-2, with 8 bases lining up with TRBD1. The CDR3 contains 16 residues. With V trimmed by 0 bases and J by 5 bases, 8 bases remained unmatched. Looked up from germline, CDR1 is LGHDT and CDR2 is YNNKEL (reference sequence). For the CDR3, the DNA is TGTGCCAGCAGCCAAGATCGGGGAGACAGGGGTTATGGCTACACCTTC. Protein product: CASSQDRGDRGYGYTF.

The rearrangement uses TRBV7-3 and TRBJ1-6; 8 bases map to TRBD1. The CDR3 contains 14 residues. V shed 4 bases, J shed 10 bases, and the junction held 6 bases outside the gene matches. Germline V lookup: CDR1 SGHTA, CDR2 FQGTGA. CDR3 nucleotides: TGTGCCAGCAGCTCCGGACAGGGTCCCTCACCCCTCCACTTT. Amino acids: CASSSGQGPSPLHF.

The chain couples TRBV7-8 to TRBJ2-3; D unresolved. Trimming removed 2 bases from V and 5 bases from J, with 8 bases in between. Germline CDR1 is SGHVS and CDR2 is FQNEAQ. The CDR3 runs 13 residues. This CDR3 reads CASSLRLGDTQYF. CDR3 nucleotides: TGTGCCAGCAGCTTAAGGCTAGGAGATACGCAGTATTTT. The entire variable domain, with the rest obtained from reference TRBV7-8 and TRBJ2-3, is as follows: GAGVSQSPRYKVAKRGQDVALRCDPISGHVSLFWYQQALGQGPEFLTYFQNEAQLDKSGLPSDRFFAERPEGSVSTLKIQRTQQEDSAVYLCASSLRLGDTQYFGPGTRLTVL.

The gene calls are TRBV6-2 or TRBV6-3 and TRBJ2-1; 11 bases map to TRBD2. Per germline, CDR1 MNHEY and CDR2 SVGEGT. V shed 5 bases and J 7 bases; nucleotides not matched to a gene: 7. This CDR3 contains 15 residues. CDR3 sequence: CASSGYSGGANEQFF. The CDR3 DNA is TGTGCCAGCAGTGGATATAGCGGGGGGGCGAATGAGCAGTTCTTC.

The V call is TRBV7-2, the J call TRBJ1-2, with no clear D. V lost 5 bases, J lost 3 bases, and 10 bases lay in between. This CDR3 spans 13 amino acids. CDR1 SGHTA and CDR2 FQGNSA come from the germline V gene. CDR3 amino acids: CASSAGPDYGYTF. The CDR3 nucleotides read TGTGCCAGCAGCGCGGGCCCCGACTATGGCTACACCTTC.

This clone has more than one count but fewer than ten. The chain employs TRBV19 and TRBJ1-2; D is possibly TRBD1 (6 bases). Germline-derived CDR1 and CDR2 are LNHDA and SQIVND (reference sequence). V lost 1 base and J lost 5, with 8 bases in between. This CDR3 contains 13 residues. CDR3 loop: CASSIGQEYGYTF. The CDR3 DNA reads TGTGCCAGTAGTATAGGACAGGAGTATGGCTACACCTTC.

This rearrangement joins TRBV4-1 to TRBJ1-2, with D unclear. The V gene's germline CDR1 is MGHRA and CDR2 YSYEKL. The CDR3 is 15 amino acids. The V gene lost 0 bases and the J gene lost 2 bases, with 10 bases spanning the gap. Here the CDR3 DNA reads TGCGCCAGCAGCCAAGATACGACTCTGAACTATGGCTACACCTTC. Its protein is CASSQDTTLNYGYTF.

Only a few counts were recorded for this clone. The rearrangement links TRBV11-2 to TRBJ2-7; possibly TRBD1 for D (6 bases). CDR3 length: 14 amino acids. Trimming stripped 6 bases from V and 0 bases from J, with 12 bases between. From germline, CDR1 is SGHAT and CDR2 FQNNGV. DNA of the CDR3: TGTGCCAGCAGACAGAAGGGGGTCTCCTACGAGCAGTACTTC. Protein sequence: CASRQKGVSYEQYF.

The rearrangement uses TRBV30 and TRBJ2-5, with 8 bases fitting TRBD2. The CDR3 is made up of 13 amino acids. Germline CDR1 reads GTSNPN; CDR2 reads SVGIG (reference sequence). J was trimmed by 4 bases and V by 5 bases; bases with no gene match: 6. In DNA form, the CDR3 reads TGTGCCTGGGGGCGTCTAGCGGGAGAGACCCAGTACTTC. Protein product: CAWGRLAGETQYF.

V gene TRBV4-2 combines with J gene TRBJ1-6; D gene unclear. This CDR3 spans 15 amino acids. CDR1 is LGHNA and CDR2 is YNFKEQ in the germline V gene. V lost 0 bases, J lost 13 bases, and 16 bases lay in between. The CDR3 region is CASSQDTGSSSPLHF. CDR3 coding DNA: TGTGCCAGCAGCCAAGATACGGGGAGCTCGTCGCCCCTCCACTTT.

This clone was seen just once. The genes are TRBV7-2 and TRBJ2-7; D may be TRBD1 (6 bases). Trimming took 5 bases from V and 3 from J, leaving 17 bases between them. CDR1 is SGHTA, CDR2 FQGNSA, per germline. The CDR3 is 15 residues long. The CDR3 loop is CASSHPGDINYEQYF. For the CDR3, the DNA is TGTGCCAGCAGCCACCCAGGGGACATCAACTACGAGCAGTACTTC.

This clone was recorded once. The chain uses TRBV7-9 and TRBJ1-5; a weak D match, TRBD1 (5 bases). Germline V gene data show CDR1 as SEHNR and CDR2 as FQNEAQ (reference sequence). Deletions cut 8 bases from V and 5 bases from J, with 10 bases between. This CDR3 contains 12 residues. The CDR3 is CASGWGDQPQHF. The CDR3 DNA sequence: TGTGCCAGCGGGTGGGGGGATCAGCCCCAGCATTTT.